This T cell receptor beta chain is drawn from a study of T cell responses to AZD1222 COVID-19 vaccine. Study-wide findings and caveats: Close to half of all spike-specific TCRs reportedly target regions of the variants that are unmutated. Mostly white British, mostly female donors; authors suggested clonal diversity may be underestimated.

The method was immunoSEQ multiplex PCR; TCRdb's version includes in-frame clones alone and lacks a portion of them. Among about 100,000 clones listed, approximately 87% were seen once. With respect to this clone: Its antigen is currently unknown.

The CDR3 spans 16 residues. V was shortened by 10 bases and J by 0 bases, with 22 bases between the two germline ends. Germline values: CDR1 SNHLY, CDR2 FYNNEI. The V gene is TRBV2, the J gene TRBJ2-7, with a tentative D call TRBD2 (7 bases). The starting material was peripheral blood, obtained on day 0 of AZD1222 vaccination. This sequence originates from an adult in good health. CDR3 protein: CATDPYRGAVSYEQYF. CDR3 DNA: TGTGCCACCGACCCTTACCGGGGGGCGGTCTCCTACGAGCAGTACTTC.